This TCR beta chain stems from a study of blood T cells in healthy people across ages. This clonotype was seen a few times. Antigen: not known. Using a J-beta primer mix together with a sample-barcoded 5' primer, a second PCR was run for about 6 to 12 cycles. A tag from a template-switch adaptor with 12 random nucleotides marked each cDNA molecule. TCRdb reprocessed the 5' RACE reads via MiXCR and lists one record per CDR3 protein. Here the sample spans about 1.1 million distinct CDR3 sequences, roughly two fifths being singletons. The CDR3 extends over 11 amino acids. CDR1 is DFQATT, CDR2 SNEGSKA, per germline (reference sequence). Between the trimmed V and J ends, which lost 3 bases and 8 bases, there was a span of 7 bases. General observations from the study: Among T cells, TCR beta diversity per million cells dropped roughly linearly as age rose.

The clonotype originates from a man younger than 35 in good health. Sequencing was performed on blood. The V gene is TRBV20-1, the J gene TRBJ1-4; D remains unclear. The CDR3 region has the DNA TGCAGTGCTAGTTTCTCAGAAAAACTGTTTTTT. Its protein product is CSASFSEKLFF.